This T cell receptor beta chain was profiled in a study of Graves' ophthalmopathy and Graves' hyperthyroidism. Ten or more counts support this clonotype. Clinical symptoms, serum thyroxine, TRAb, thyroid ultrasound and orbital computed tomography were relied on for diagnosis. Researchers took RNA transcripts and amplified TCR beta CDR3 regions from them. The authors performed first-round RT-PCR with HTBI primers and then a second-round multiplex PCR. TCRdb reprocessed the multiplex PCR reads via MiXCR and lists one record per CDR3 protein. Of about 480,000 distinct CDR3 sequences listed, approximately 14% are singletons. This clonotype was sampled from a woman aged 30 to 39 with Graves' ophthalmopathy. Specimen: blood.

The CDR3 spells CASSLRTETTYEQYF. CDR3 bases: TGCGCCAGCAGCTTGAGGACAGAAACTACCTACGAGCAGTACTTC. J is TRBJ2-7 and V is TRBV5-1; possibly TRBD1 for D (6 bases). Trimming took 1 base from V and 2 from J, leaving 13 bases between them. Germline V gene lookup returns CDR1 SGHRS and CDR2 YFSETQ. This CDR3 has 15 residues.